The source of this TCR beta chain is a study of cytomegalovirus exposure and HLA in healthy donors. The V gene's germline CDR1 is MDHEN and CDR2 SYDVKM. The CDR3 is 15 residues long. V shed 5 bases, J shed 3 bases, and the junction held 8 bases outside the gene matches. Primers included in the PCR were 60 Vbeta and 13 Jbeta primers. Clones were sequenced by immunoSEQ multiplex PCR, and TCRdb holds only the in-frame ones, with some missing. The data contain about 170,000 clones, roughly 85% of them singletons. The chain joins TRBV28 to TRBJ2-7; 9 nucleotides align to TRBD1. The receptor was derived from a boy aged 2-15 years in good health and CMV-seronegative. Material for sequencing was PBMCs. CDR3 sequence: CASSPIQGAYYEQYF. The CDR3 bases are TGTGCCAGCAGTCCGATACAGGGGGCGTACTACGAGCAGTACTTC.